These 27 T cell receptor beta chains share one sample of origin, sequenced in a study of blood T cell repertoires in COVID-19. Here immunoSEQ multiplex PCR was the method, and the copy in TCRdb shows in-frame clones only, minus some. The table records about 250,000 clones, 75% to 95% of them present only once. Sequencing was carried out using PBMCs or T cells enriched from blood (not recorded which). The receptors derive from a woman younger than 30 who had recovered from COVID-19.

The rearrangement uses TRBV7-3 and TRBJ1-5; TRBD1 aligns across 7 bases. Germline CDR1 and CDR2: SGHTA and FQGTGA. Trimming at V came to 4 bases and at J to 4 bases, leaving 1 base not matched to a gene. The CDR3 is 13 residues long. CDR3 bases: TGTGCCAGCAGCTCAGGGGGAAATCAGCCCCAGCATTTT. Its protein is CASSSGGNQPQHF.

The CDR3 coding sequence is TGCAGTGCTAGTATCACAGGGGGCGCCTACTATGGCTACACCTTC. It codes for CSASITGGAYYGYTF. This sequence joins TRBV20-1 and TRBJ1-2, with 9 bases that match TRBD1. CDR1 is DFQATT and CDR2 is SNEGSKA in the germline V gene (reference sequence). The CDR3 loop spans 15 amino acids. The V segment lost 3 bases and the J segment 3 bases; nucleotides outside the gene matches: 8.

CDR3 bases: TGTGCCAGCAGTTCTCGGACTAGCGGGGGGTTCGCAGATACGCAGTATTTT. It codes for CASSSRTSGGFADTQYF. The chain is built from TRBV27 and TRBJ2-3; TRBD2 agrees at 14 bases. The germline V gene encodes CDR1 MNHEY and CDR2 SMNVEV (reference sequence). Germline trimming cut 4 bases from V and 4 bases from J; bases unmatched to any gene: 7. CDR3 size: 17 residues.

The chain links TRBV10-3 to TRBJ2-7, with D tentatively TRBD1 (6 bases). The CDR3 runs 14 residues. Trimming removed 6 bases at V and 2 bases at J, with 14 bases between. The germline V gene encodes CDR1 ENHRY and CDR2 SYGVKD. The CDR3 nucleotides are TGTGCCATCAGAGAACAGGGTTCTGCCTACGAGCAGTACTTC. Protein product: CAIREQGSAYEQYF.

The V and J genes are TRBV29-1 and TRBJ2-3; D is undetermined. Trimming shortened V by 2 bases and J by 6 bases, and 12 bases separated the two germline ends. Germline V gene data show CDR1 as SQVTM and CDR2 as ANQGSEA. CDR3 length: 13 residues. In nucleotides, the CDR3 is TGCAGCGTTGAACCTGGGCCTCCGGATACGCAGTATTTT. It translates to CSVEPGPPDTQYF.

This chain links TRBV28 with TRBJ2-5; the D gene is possibly TRBD1 (5 bases). The CDR3 covers 13 residues. The V end was cut by 3 bases, the J end by 3 bases, with 8 bases between. Germline CDR1 reads MDHEN; CDR2 reads SYDVKM. In DNA, the CDR3 is TGTGCCAGCAGTTTGGTAGGGGAAGAGACCCAGTACTTC. Its translation: CASSLVGEETQYF.

The genes are TRBV18 and TRBJ1-2; unclear D gene. Trimming cost V 3 bases and J 6 bases, with 17 bases left between them. CDR3 length: 15 amino acids. Germline V gene data show CDR1 as KGHSH and CDR2 as LQKENI. The CDR3 sequence is CASSPDRLSLNGYTF. The CDR3 DNA sequence: TGTGCCAGCTCACCGGACCGACTATCACTTAATGGCTACACCTTC.

The chain is built from TRBV3-1 (or the pseudogene TRBV3-2) and TRBJ1-1; D unresolved. V lost 1 base, J lost 7 bases, and 7 bases lay in between. This CDR3 contains 12 residues. Germline CDR1 reads LGHDT; CDR2 reads YNNKEL (reference sequence). CDR3 loop: CASSQAGIEAFF. In nucleotides, the CDR3 is TGTGCCAGCAGCCAAGCCGGGATTGAAGCTTTCTTT.

The rearrangement joins TRBV28 to TRBJ1-2; D perhaps matches TRBD1 (5 bases). V lost 4 bases to trimming and J lost 6 bases, with 18 bases between them. In germline, CDR1 is MDHEN, CDR2 SYDVKM. CDR3 length: 15 residues. The CDR3 is CASSSPHRDFDGYTF. In DNA form, the CDR3 reads TGTGCCAGCAGTTCCCCTCACCGGGACTTCGATGGCTACACCTTC.

The chain couples TRBV5-1 to TRBJ1-2; TRBD1 aligns across 9 bases. There are 17 residues in the CDR3. Germline V gene lookup returns CDR1 SGHRS and CDR2 YFSETQ. The V segment lost 4 bases and the J segment 0 bases; nucleotides outside the gene matches: 10. The CDR3 DNA reads as TGCGCCAGCAGCATAGGGACAGGGAGACACGCTAACTATGGCTACACCTTC. Translation: CASSIGTGRHANYGYTF. The full variable domain, rest sourced from reference TRBV5-1 and TRBJ1-2, is KAGVTQTPRYLIKTRGQQVTLSCSPISGHRSVSWYQQTPGQGLQFLFEYFSETQRNKGNFPGRFSGRQFSNSRSEMNVSTLELGDSALYLCASSIGTGRHANYGYTFGSGTRLTVV.

V and J are TRBV7-9 and TRBJ2-7, with D hard to call. The germline gives CDR1 SEHNR, CDR2 FQNEAQ (reference sequence). V gave up 4 bases and J gave up 13 bases, with 14 bases separating them. The CDR3 loop spans 11 amino acids. CDR3 amino acids: CASSSRVGLYF. DNA of the CDR3: TGTGCCAGCAGCTCCCGGGTAGGTCTATACTTC.

The J gene is TRBJ1-5, the V gene TRBV28; 10 nucleotides line up with TRBD1. The CDR3 consists of 15 residues. Looked up from germline, CDR1 is MDHEN and CDR2 is SYDVKM. With 3 bases clipped from V and 6 bases from J, the junction kept 5 bases outside the gene matches. The CDR3 region has the DNA TGTGCCAGCAGTTTGGGGACAGGGGTTACTCAGCCCCAGCATTTT. Encoded protein: CASSLGTGVTQPQHF.

The chain joins TRBV7-9 to TRBJ1-3; D is uncertain. CDR3 length: 16 amino acids. Germline lookup yields CDR1 SEHNR and CDR2 FQNEAQ (reference sequence). The germline V and J ends were trimmed by 5 bases and 0 bases, with 14 bases remaining between them. CDR3 bases: TGTGCCAGCAGCCAAGTCCGGGAAAACTCTGGAAACACCATATATTTT. It translates to CASSQVRENSGNTIYF.

The chain carries TRBV6-1 and TRBJ1-2, with D uncertain. The CDR3 totals 15 residues. Germline V gene lookup returns CDR1 MNHNS and CDR2 SASEGT. With 2 bases removed from V and 4 bases from J, the gap between germline ends came to 14 bases. CDR3 bases: TGTGCCAGCAGTGAAAACCGAGCCTCGAGCTATGGCTACACCTTC. Residues: CASSENRASSYGYTF.

This clone was recorded only once. V is TRBV5-1 and J is TRBJ2-5; TRBD1 is a possible D gene (6 bases). The CDR3 covers 14 residues. Trimming shortened V by 3 bases and J by 1 base, and 10 bases separated the two germline ends. The germline V gene encodes CDR1 SGHRS and CDR2 YFSETQ. The CDR3 DNA sequence: TGCGCCAGCAGCTCGGGACATACCCAAGAGACCCAGTACTTC. Its protein is CASSSGHTQETQYF.

The chain is built from TRBV28 and TRBJ1-6, with 10 positions matching TRBD1. This CDR3 is built from 12 residues. After removal of 4 bases from V and 18 bases from J, the junction contained 6 bases not matched to a gene. Germline loops: CDR1 MDHEN, CDR2 SYDVKM. Written as DNA, the CDR3 is TGTGCCAGCAGTTCAGGGGACAGGGGACACCACTTT. Translated, it gives CASSSGDRGHHF. The full variable domain, completed using reference TRBV28 and TRBJ1-6, is DVKVTQSSRYLVKRTGEKVFLECVQDMDHENMFWYRQDPGLGLRLIYFSYDVKMKEKGDIPEGYSVSREKKERFSLILESASTNQTSMYLCASSSGDRGHHFGNGTRLTVT.

The chain carries TRBV18 and TRBJ2-3, with TRBD2 matching over 12 bases. The CDR3 spans 18 residues. From germline, CDR1 is KGHSH and CDR2 LQKENI. The trim removed 1 base at V and 4 bases at J, leaving 9 bases unmatched. The CDR3 region is CASSPLIRASGRADTQYF. As DNA, the CDR3 is TGTGCCAGCTCACCACTGATCCGGGCTAGCGGGAGGGCAGATACGCAGTATTTT.

V gene TRBV3-1 (or the pseudogene TRBV3-2) combines with J gene TRBJ2-3; D gene ambiguous. CDR3 length equals 15 residues. Germline V gene lookup returns CDR1 LGHDT and CDR2 YNNKEL (reference sequence). Trimming removed 0 bases from V and 1 base from J, with 8 bases in between. CDR3 region: CASSQDLVGTDTQYF. The CDR3 DNA reads TGTGCCAGCAGCCAAGATCTTGTCGGCACAGATACGCAGTATTTT.

As to this clone: Mismatch with germline at one junction end may stem from a read error. The chain links TRBV7-7 to TRBJ1-1; TRBD1 aligns across 9 bases. The CDR3 has 16 residues. Germline V gene data show CDR1 as SSHAT and CDR2 as FNYEAQ (reference sequence). DNA of the CDR3: TGTGCTAGCAGCGTAGGCGGACAGGGGATCAACACTGAAGCTTTCTTT. Its translation: CASSVGGQGINTEAFF. Together with reference TRBV7-7 and TRBJ1-1, the CDR3 gives the full variable domain: GAGVSQSPRYKVTKRGQDVTLRCDPISSHATLYWYQQALGQGPEFLTYFNYEAQPDKSGLPSDRFSAERPEGSISTLTIQRTEQRDSAMYRCASSVGGQGINTEAFFGQGTRLTVV.

This clone was detected once. The chain carries TRBV5-5 and TRBJ1-4; D is perhaps TRBD1 (6 bases). From germline, CDR1 is SGHKS and CDR2 YYEKEE (reference sequence). The CDR3 contains 14 residues. Trimming removed 4 bases from V and 6 bases from J, with 13 bases in between. CDR3 nucleotide sequence: TGTGCCAGCAGCGGGGATACAGGGTATGAAAAACTGTTTTTT. This encodes CASSGDTGYEKLFF.

V is TRBV28 and J is TRBJ1-3; D unresolved. This CDR3 has 14 amino acids. The germline V and J ends were trimmed by 8 bases and 0 bases, with 11 bases remaining between them. CDR1 is MDHEN and CDR2 is SYDVKM in the germline V gene. The CDR3 region has the DNA TGTGCCAGCCGCCCACCGGGCTCTGGAAACACCATATATTTT. It is translated as CASRPPGSGNTIYF.

The genes are TRBV21-1 and TRBJ1-4; the table calls TRBD1, which could not be checked here. TRBV21-1 is a pseudogene segment. The CDR3 runs 14 residues. The CDR3, as DNA: TGTGCCAGCAGGTTGAGACAGCGAGGTGAAAAACTGTTTTTT. This encodes CASRLRQRGEKLFF.

This chain links TRBV4-2 with TRBJ1-2; the D gene is possibly TRBD1 (6 bases). V dropped 2 bases and J dropped 5 bases, with 9 bases sitting between them. The length of the CDR3 is 13 residues. CDR1 LGHNA and CDR2 YNFKEQ come from the germline V gene. The CDR3 loop reads CASSQSQGYGYTF. The CDR3 nucleotides are TGTGCCAGCAGCCAATCACAGGGTTATGGCTACACCTTC.

The J gene is TRBJ2-7, the V gene TRBV5-6; 8 bases fit TRBD2. Germline V gene sequence: CDR1 SGHDT, CDR2 YYEEEE. V lost 0 bases, J lost 7 bases, and 6 bases stayed unmatched. CDR3 length: 14 residues. The CDR3 bases are TGTGCCAGCAGCTTGGCACTAGCGGTTGCGGAGCAGTACTTC. As protein: CASSLALAVAEQYF.

This sequence joins TRBV19 and TRBJ1-5; TRBD1 matches 8 bases. With 6 bases clipped from V and 7 bases from J, the junction kept 5 bases outside the gene matches. This CDR3 spans 13 amino acids. Per germline, CDR1 LNHDA and CDR2 SQIVND (reference sequence). This CDR3 is CASREQGGQPQHF. The CDR3, as DNA: TGTGCCAGTAGGGAACAGGGGGGGCAGCCCCAGCATTTT.

The chain is built from TRBV19 and TRBJ1-3, with D hard to call. CDR1 and CDR2 from the germline V gene are LNHDA and SQIVND (reference sequence). V lost 4 bases, J lost 3 bases, and 16 bases lay in between. The CDR3 length is 16 residues. In DNA, the CDR3 is TGTGCCAGTAGTACTCAGGTGGCAGGCATTGGAAACACCATATATTTT. This codes for CASSTQVAGIGNTIYF.

This chain links TRBV14 with TRBJ2-7; 8 nucleotides agree with TRBD1. Unmatched junction bases numbered 4, after V lost 5 bases and J lost 4 bases. The CDR3 consists of 13 residues. Germline lookup yields CDR1 SGHDN and CDR2 FVKESK. The CDR3 DNA follows: TGTGCCAGCAGCTATAGACAGGGGTACGAGCAGTACTTC. Protein product: CASSYRQGYEQYF.